This TCR beta chain was identified during a study of shared clonotypes between healthy human individuals. Trimming cost V 5 bases and J 5 bases, with 21 bases left between them. The CDR3 consists of 16 residues. Germline V lookup: CDR1 MDHEN, CDR2 SYDVKM. Only Caucasian adults living in Nashville, Tennessee made up the donor group. Notes on the study in general: Clonotype sharing among donors, it was expected, would be affected by sequencing depth. Naive subsets generally exceeded memory subsets in estimated richness. Sampling used blood alone; tissue repertoires probably differ.

Remarks on this clone: Its specificity is unknown.

The table came from immunoSEQ multiplex PCR; TCRdb's copy has only in-frame clones and leaves some out. The sample has some 550,000 clones, roughly 97% seen once. The source material was naive CD4+ T cells sorted from blood. Subset defined: CD45RA+ positively selected. The origin of this receptor is a woman in her 30s in good health. The chain recombines TRBV28 with TRBJ2-5; maybe TRBD1 (6 bases). The CDR3 coding sequence is TGTGCCAGCAGTCTTACACCGGGACACCCATGGGAGACCCAGTACTTC. Its protein product is CASSLTPGHPWETQYF.